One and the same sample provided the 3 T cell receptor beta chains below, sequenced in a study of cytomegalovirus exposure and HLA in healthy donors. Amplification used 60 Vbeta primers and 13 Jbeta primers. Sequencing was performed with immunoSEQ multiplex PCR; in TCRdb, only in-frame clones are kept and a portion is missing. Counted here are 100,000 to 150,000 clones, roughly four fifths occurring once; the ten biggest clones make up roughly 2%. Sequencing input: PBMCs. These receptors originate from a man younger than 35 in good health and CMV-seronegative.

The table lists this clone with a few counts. CDR3 bases: TGTGCCAGTAGTATCGGGGCGGGGCTCCACAATGAGCAGTTCTTC. Translated, it gives CASSIGAGLHNEQFF. The gene calls are TRBV19 and TRBJ2-1; D perhaps matches TRBD2 (6 bases). V dropped 3 bases and J dropped 5 bases, with 14 bases sitting between them. CDR1 is LNHDA, CDR2 SQIVND, per germline (reference sequence). The CDR3 runs 15 residues.

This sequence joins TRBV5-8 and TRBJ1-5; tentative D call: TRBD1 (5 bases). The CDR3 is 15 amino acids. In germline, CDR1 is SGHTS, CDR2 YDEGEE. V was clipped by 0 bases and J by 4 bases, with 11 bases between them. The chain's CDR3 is CASSLEGEGNQPQHF. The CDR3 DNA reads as TGTGCCAGCAGCTTGGAAGGGGAGGGGAATCAGCCCCAGCATTTT.

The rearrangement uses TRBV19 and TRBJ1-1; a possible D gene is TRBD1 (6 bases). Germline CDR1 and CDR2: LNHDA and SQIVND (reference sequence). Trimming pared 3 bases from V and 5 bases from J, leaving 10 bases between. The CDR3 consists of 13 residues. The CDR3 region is CASSIAGETEAFF. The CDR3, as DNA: TGTGCCAGTAGTATCGCAGGGGAGACTGAAGCTTTCTTT. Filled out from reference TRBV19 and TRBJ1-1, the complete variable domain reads DGGITQSPKYLFRKEGQNVTLSCEQNLNHDAMYWYRQDPGQGLRLIYYSQIVNDFQKGDIAEGYSVSREKKESFPLTVTSAQKNPTAFYLCASSIAGETEAFFGQGTRLTVV.